These 20 T cell receptor beta chains originate from one sample sequenced in a study of T-cell reconstitution after alpha-beta-depleted transplantation in children. Unique molecular identifiers tagged the TCRbeta library. TCRdb ran MiXCR on the PCR reads and lists one entry per CDR3 protein. The profile covers around 450,000 distinct CDR3 sequences, with roughly 44% appearing a single time and under 30% taken by the ten largest. The specimen comprised PBMCs, sampled before TCRalphabeta/CD19-depleted stem cell transplant. These TCRs come from a girl aged 2-9 years with aplastic anemia, due to receive a stem cell transplant.

The V gene is TRBV7-9, the J gene TRBJ1-4; D is possibly TRBD1 (6 bases). V shed 5 bases and J shed 8 bases, with 21 bases lying between them. The CDR3 totals 16 residues. Per germline, CDR1 SEHNR and CDR2 FQNEAQ (reference sequence). The CDR3 region is CASSPNSGGLGEKLFF. CDR3 nucleotides: TGTGCCAGCAGCCCGAACAGTGGGGGCCTGGGAGAAAAACTGTTTTTT.

The chain carries TRBV7-9 and TRBJ2-1, with 8 bases matching TRBD2. The V gene's germline CDR1 is SEHNR and CDR2 FQNEAQ (reference sequence). The CDR3 contains 15 residues. The ends lost 5 bases at V and 5 bases at J; junction bases unmatched: 8. The CDR3 region has the DNA TGTGCCAGCAGCCCACGGGGACTAGGAGACAATGAGCAGTTCTTC. Amino acids: CASSPRGLGDNEQFF.

V gene TRBV7-9 combines with J gene TRBJ2-3; D gene ambiguous. The CDR3 totals 14 residues. Trimming stripped 0 bases from V and 7 bases from J, with 11 bases between. CDR1 is SEHNR, CDR2 FQNEAQ, per germline (reference sequence). The CDR3 sequence is CASSLALGQYTQYF. CDR3 nucleotides: TGTGCCAGCAGCTTAGCCCTCGGCCAGTATACGCAGTATTTT.

The sample holds a few counts of this clonotype. The V and J genes are TRBV20-1 and TRBJ2-7, with 12 bases fitting TRBD2. Germline V lookup: CDR1 DFQATT, CDR2 SNEGSKA (reference sequence). V was clipped by 6 bases and J by 2 bases; unmatched bases: 5. The CDR3 is made up of 14 amino acids. This CDR3 is CSAPTSGRTYEQYF. DNA of the CDR3: TGCAGTGCGCCGACTAGCGGGAGAACCTACGAGCAGTACTTC.

V is TRBV6-5 and J is TRBJ2-1; 7 bases match TRBD2. V shed 2 bases, J shed 2 bases, and the junction held 6 bases outside the gene matches. CDR1 is MNHEY, CDR2 SVGAGI, per germline. This CDR3 comprises 16 residues. The CDR3 DNA is TGTGCCAGCAGTTACGAGTCTGCGGGGGCCTACAATGAGCAGTTCTTC. Its translation is CASSYESAGAYNEQFF.

The rearrangement joins TRBV7-9 to TRBJ2-3; 7 bases map to TRBD1. After removal of 4 bases from V and 4 bases from J, the junction contained 5 bases not matched to a gene. The CDR3 has 14 amino acids. Germline V gives CDR1 SEHNR, CDR2 FQNEAQ (reference sequence). CDR3 bases: TGTGCCAGCAGCTCGACAGGGTGGGCAGATACGCAGTATTTT. Encoded protein: CASSSTGWADTQYF.

CDR3 nucleotides: TGTGCCAGCAGCAGGGAGTCGGTTGGCGGGTCACCCCTCCACTTT. Translated, it gives CASSRESVGGSPLHF. The V gene is TRBV5-5, the J gene TRBJ1-6; D is ambiguous. CDR3 length: 15 residues. Trimming left V 4 bases short and J 10 bases short, with 18 bases between. Germline values: CDR1 SGHKS, CDR2 YYEKEE (reference sequence).

The CDR3 spells CASSYRPPGQGSNEKLFF. CDR3 bases: TGTGCCAGCAGTTACCGACCCCCGGGACAGGGATCGAACGAAAAACTGTTTTTT. The gene calls are TRBV6-5 and TRBJ1-4; 9 positions match TRBD1. The CDR3 spans 18 residues. The germline V gene encodes CDR1 MNHEY and CDR2 SVGAGI. The V gene end was trimmed by 2 bases and the J gene end by 8 bases; junction bases not matched to a gene: 15.

This clonotype was counted ten times or more. The chain is built from TRBV12-3 or TRBV12-4 and TRBJ1-2; tentatively, D is TRBD1 (6 bases). Trimming removed 6 bases from V and 0 bases from J, with 14 bases in between. The CDR3 is 15 amino acids. CDR3 DNA sequence: TGTGCCAGCAGCCCAACGGACAGTCCTAACTATGGCTACACCTTC. It encodes CASSPTDSPNYGYTF.

V gene TRBV2 combines with J gene TRBJ2-3; 7 bases line up with TRBD2. The CDR3 sequence is 15 residues long. Germline V gene data show CDR1 as SNHLY and CDR2 as FYNNEI. V shed 2 bases, J shed 2 bases, and the junction held 4 bases outside the gene matches. The CDR3 spells CASSELTSTTDTQYF. The CDR3 DNA reads as TGTGCCAGCAGTGAATTGACTAGCACCACAGATACGCAGTATTTT.

This clonotype was seen a handful of times. The genes are TRBV7-9 and TRBJ2-1; D remains ambiguous. The germline CDR1 and CDR2 sequences are SEHNR and FQNEAQ (reference sequence). V was trimmed by 5 bases and J by 4 bases, leaving 9 bases between them. The CDR3 is 13 amino acids. The CDR3 here is CASSPELYNEQFF. Here the CDR3 DNA reads TGTGCCAGCAGCCCAGAATTATACAATGAGCAGTTCTTC.

The chain couples TRBV5-1 to TRBJ2-5; 12 bases align to TRBD2. The CDR3 covers 16 residues. The junction had 9 bases not matched to a gene; V was cut back by 4 bases and J by 5 bases. CDR1 and CDR2 (germline): SGHRS, YFSETQ. This chain's CDR3 is CASSLGLAGSVETQYF. CDR3 bases: TGCGCCAGCAGCCTAGGACTAGCGGGATCTGTCGAGACCCAGTACTTC.

The chain recombines TRBV15 with TRBJ2-7; tentatively, D is TRBD2 (6 bases). CDR3 length equals 14 residues. Germline CDR1 is LNHNV and CDR2 is YYDKDF (reference sequence). The V end lost 4 bases, the J end lost 3 bases, and 13 bases lay between the germline ends. CDR3 in amino acids: CATSIQEGNYEQYF. DNA for the CDR3: TGTGCCACCAGCATACAGGAGGGAAACTACGAGCAGTACTTC.

This chain uses TRBV10-3 with TRBJ1-1, with D maybe TRBD1 (5 bases). The CDR3 extends over 14 amino acids. Looked up from germline, CDR1 is ENHRY and CDR2 is SYGVKD. V was shortened by 3 bases and J by 2 bases, with 10 bases between the two germline ends. The CDR3 reads CAISEGAVNTEAFF. For the CDR3, the DNA is TGTGCCATCAGTGAAGGGGCGGTAAACACTGAAGCTTTCTTT.

This clonotype came up many times. This chain connects TRBV5-1 to TRBJ2-3, with a possible D match to TRBD1 (5 bases). There are 15 residues in the CDR3. The V end was cut by 0 bases, the J end by 1 base, with 9 bases between. The germline CDR1 and CDR2 sequences are SGHRS and YFSETQ. The CDR3, as DNA: TGCGCCAGCAGCTTGGCCGGCAGGGGCACAGATACGCAGTATTTT. Translated, it gives CASSLAGRGTDTQYF.

This clonotype appeared many times. The chain is built from TRBV6-5 and TRBJ2-7; D is unresolved. Looked up from germline, CDR1 is MNHEY and CDR2 is SVGAGI. This CDR3 contains 11 residues. The V end lost 7 bases, the J end lost 3 bases, and 7 bases lay between the germline ends. This CDR3 is CASKTVYEQYF. The CDR3 nucleotides read TGTGCCAGCAAAACGGTCTACGAGCAGTACTTC.

The chain couples TRBV11-2 to TRBJ2-1, with 10 bases matching TRBD2. This CDR3 region has 17 residues. The V and J ends lost 0 bases and 4 bases, in that order; junction bases with no gene match: 6. Germline CDR1 and CDR2: SGHAT and FQNNGV. CDR3 in amino acids: CASSLETSGNVYNEQFF. In DNA, the CDR3 is TGTGCCAGCAGCTTAGAAACTAGCGGGAATGTATACAATGAGCAGTTCTTC.

The chain recombines TRBV2 with TRBJ2-7; TRBD1 is a possible D gene (6 bases). The germline V gene has CDR1 SNHLY and CDR2 FYNNEI. This CDR3 comprises 12 residues. Trimming pared 7 bases from V and 0 bases from J, leaving 7 bases between. CDR3: CASNRASYEQYF. The CDR3 bases are TGTGCCAGCAACAGGGCCTCCTACGAGCAGTACTTC.

This clonotype was detected many times. CDR3 bases: TGCAGTGCTAATGGGGGACAGGAGGGCGAGCAGTACTTC. Translated, it gives CSANGGQEGEQYF. V gene TRBV20-1 combines with J gene TRBJ2-7; TRBD1 agrees at 8 bases. Germline V gene data show CDR1 as DFQATT and CDR2 as SNEGSKA (reference sequence). The CDR3 is 13 amino acids. J lost 6 bases, V lost 4 bases, and 8 bases had no gene match.

J is TRBJ1-1 and V is TRBV3-1, with 7 bases fitting TRBD1. Germline CDR1 and CDR2: LGHDT and YNNKEL (reference sequence). J gave up 5 bases and V 4 bases, and 4 bases lay outside the gene matches. The CDR3 runs to 13 residues. The CDR3 bases are TGTGCCAGCAGCCTTACAGGGGAGACTGAAGCTTTCTTT. This translates into CASSLTGETEAFF. Looking up the rest from reference TRBV3-1 and TRBJ1-1 gives the full variable domain: DTAVSQTPKYLVTQMGNDKSIKCEQNLGHDTMYWYKQDSKKFLKIMFSYNNKELIINETVPNRFSPKSPDKAHLNLHINSLELGDSAVYFCASSLTGETEAFFGQGTRLTVV.